The 15 T cell receptor beta chains below come from one sample, sequenced in a study of blood T cells in healthy people across ages (dated by TCRdb to between 2015 and 2017). The library was generated by 5' RACE. For sequencing, an Illumina HiSeq 2500 was employed. A second PCR of roughly 6 to 12 cycles was performed with a sample-barcoded 5' primer and a J-beta primer mix. TCRdb reprocessing: public reads trimmed at Q25 with fastp, clones called with MiXCR, in-frame beta chains kept. CDR3 protein sequences are deduplicated, and each keeps its most common genes and DNA. For this sample there are about 900,000 distinct CDR3 sequences; about 62% appear just once. Together, the top ten hold about 27% of the sample. The sequenced sample consisted of blood. These TCRs come from a man younger than 40 in good health.

V gene TRBV27 combines with J gene TRBJ2-7; TRBD2 aligns across 13 bases. This CDR3 contains 18 residues. Germline trimming cut 4 bases from V and 10 bases from J; bases unmatched to any gene: 19. Germline V CDR1 and CDR2: MNHEY, SMNVEV (reference sequence). The CDR3 sequence is CASSSRLAGGPLLGPQYF. CDR3 DNA: TGTGCCAGCAGTTCGAGACTAGCGGGGGGACCCCTATTAGGTCCCCAGTACTTC.

This chain links TRBV20-1 with TRBJ2-7, with D perhaps given as TRBD1 or TRBD2 (5 bases each). The CDR3 totals 13 residues. Germline V gene data show CDR1 as DFQATT and CDR2 as SNEGSKA (reference sequence). V gave up 7 bases and J gave up 0 bases, with 13 bases separating them. The chain's CDR3 is CSVKGPLSYEQYF. CDR3 sequence (DNA): TGCAGTGTCAAGGGACCTCTCTCCTACGAGCAGTACTTC.

This clonotype was observed a few times. This chain uses TRBV2 with TRBJ1-1, with 8 nucleotides matching TRBD1. CDR3 length: 13 residues. Germline V CDR1 and CDR2: SNHLY, FYNNEI. After removal of 5 bases from V and 1 base from J, the junction contained 0 bases not matched to a gene. CDR3 amino acids: CASSQGANTEAFF. The CDR3 DNA is TGTGCCAGCAGTCAGGGGGCGAACACTGAAGCTTTCTTT.

There are a few counts of this clonotype. The rearrangement uses TRBV20-1 and TRBJ2-3, with 8 bases lining up with TRBD1. J gave up 1 base and V 7 bases, and 7 bases lay outside the gene matches. Germline loops: CDR1 DFQATT, CDR2 SNEGSKA (reference sequence). CDR3 length: 14 amino acids. The CDR3 reads CSGTGTGRTDTQYF. The DNA for the CDR3 is TGCAGTGGAACCGGGACAGGCCGCACAGATACGCAGTATTTT.

The V and J genes are TRBV7-2 and TRBJ2-7, with D possibly TRBD2 on 6 matching bases. The V gene lost 0 bases and the J gene lost 0 bases, with 9 bases spanning the gap. This CDR3 region has 15 residues. CDR1 is SGHTA and CDR2 is FQGNSA in the germline V gene. DNA for the CDR3: TGTGCCAGCAGCTTAGCTGCGGGAAGCTCCTACGAGCAGTACTTC. Translation: CASSLAAGSSYEQYF.

This clonotype was recorded a few times. V is TRBV9 and J is TRBJ2-5; D may match TRBD1 or TRBD2 (6 bases each). Germline-derived CDR1 and CDR2 are SGDLS and YYNGEE. The CDR3 loop spans 13 amino acids. V lost 4 bases and J lost 8, with 15 bases in between. For the CDR3, the DNA is TGTGCCAGCAGCACGGGGGCACCGGAAACCCAGTACTTC. Protein sequence: CASSTGAPETQYF.

This clonotype appeared many times. V gene TRBV20-1 combines with J gene TRBJ2-1; 7 nucleotides agree with TRBD2. The CDR3 loop spans 13 amino acids. Germline V gene lookup returns CDR1 DFQATT and CDR2 SNEGSKA (reference sequence). J was trimmed by 3 bases and V by 6 bases; bases with no gene match: 5. The CDR3 DNA follows: TGCAGTGCCTTGGGCGGGGGCTACAATGAGCAGTTCTTC. It yields the protein CSALGGGYNEQFF.

This chain uses TRBV9 with TRBJ1-5, with TRBD1 matching 9 bases. Losses at the gene ends were 2 bases for V and 1 base for J; bases not matched to a gene: 1. The germline gives CDR1 SGDLS, CDR2 YYNGEE. The CDR3 has 15 residues. This CDR3 is CASSVGTGSNQPQHF. In DNA form, the CDR3 reads TGTGCCAGCAGCGTTGGGACAGGGAGCAATCAGCCCCAGCATTTT. Combining the CDR3 with reference TRBV9 and TRBJ1-5 gives the whole variable domain DSGVTQTPKHLITATGQRVTLRCSPRSGDLSVYWYQQSLDQGLQFLIQYYNGEERAKGNILERFSAQQFPDLHSELNLSSLELGDSALYFCASSVGTGSNQPQHFGDGTRLSIL.

The chain couples TRBV4-3 to TRBJ2-7; TRBD1 matches at 12 bases. The germline V gene encodes CDR1 LGHNA and CDR2 YSLEER. V gave up 0 bases and J gave up 0 bases; unmatched junction bases: 3. CDR3 size: 17 residues. CDR3 loop: CASSQDLGQGASYEQYF. The CDR3 coding sequence is TGCGCCAGCAGCCAAGATCTGGGACAGGGGGCCTCCTACGAGCAGTACTTC.

This clonotype has more than one count but fewer than ten. The chain has TRBV4-3 and TRBJ2-1; no firm D call. The CDR3 totals 14 residues. V lost 2 bases and J lost 8, with 13 bases in between. The V gene's germline CDR1 is LGHNA and CDR2 YSLEER. CDR3 loop: CASSQNRPSHEQFF. The CDR3 DNA reads TGCGCCAGCAGCCAAAACCGGCCCTCCCATGAGCAGTTCTTC.

This rearrangement joins TRBV10-3 to TRBJ1-5, with unresolved D. This CDR3 has 12 residues. V lost 4 bases and J 3 bases, leaving 4 bases between the germline ends. Germline V gene data show CDR1 as ENHRY and CDR2 as SYGVKD. The CDR3 is CAISGNNQPQHF. CDR3 DNA: TGTGCCATCAGTGGGAACAATCAGCCCCAGCATTTT.

This rearrangement joins TRBV7-6 to TRBJ2-3; D unclear. Germline loops: CDR1 SGHVS, CDR2 FNYEAQ. The CDR3 has 13 amino acids. V lost 5 bases and J lost 2, with 8 bases in between. In DNA form, the CDR3 reads TGTGCCAGCAGCAACCCTGCCACAGATACGCAGTATTTT. Its protein is CASSNPATDTQYF.

This chain joins TRBV10-3 and TRBJ1-5; 7 bases match TRBD1. The CDR3 length is 15 residues. V trimming: 3 bases; J trimming: 8 bases; junction bases outside the gene matches: 10. Germline values: CDR1 ENHRY, CDR2 SYGVKD. CDR3 DNA sequence: TGTGCCATCAGTGACTTGGGAGGGGGCCTGAAGCCCCAGCATTTT. It is translated as CAISDLGGGLKPQHF.

The sample holds a few counts of this clonotype. The chain joins TRBV6-1 to TRBJ1-1; TRBD1 matches at 9 bases. The V gene's germline CDR1 is MNHNS and CDR2 SASEGT. The CDR3 runs to 14 residues. Unmatched junction bases numbered 6, after V lost 7 bases and J lost 3 bases. The CDR3 bases are TGTGCCAGCATCCCGGGACAGGGCGACACTGAAGCTTTCTTT. Its protein product is CASIPGQGDTEAFF.

The chain joins TRBV7-2 to TRBJ1-4, with D possibly matching TRBD1 (5 bases). The ends were cut back, 0 bases at V and 7 bases at J, with 12 bases in the middle. The V gene's germline CDR1 is SGHTA and CDR2 FQGNSA. CDR3 length: 15 amino acids. CDR3 in DNA: TGTGCCAGCAGCTTAGCAGGAGGGGAGGGTGAAAAACTGTTTTTT. Translated: CASSLAGGEGEKLFF.